In its sample, the clone carrying this T cell receptor (beta chain) was seen many times. Antigen specificity is unknown. A quantitative 5'-RACE method, one with molecular barcodes, was used to make TCR beta libraries. TCRdb recomputed calls from the 5' RACE reads with MiXCR, one row per CDR3 protein. The repertoire includes about 220,000 distinct CDR3 sequences, just under 7.5% of them detected once, and about 14% sits in the top ten. This sample was taken from a study of CD8 T cells in ankylosing spondylitis. Germline V gene lookup returns CDR1 MNHEY and CDR2 SVGAGI. Trimming removed 0 bases from V and 8 bases from J, with 2 bases in between. CDR3 length equals 11 residues. General study findings and limits: Before this, some motif variants had been reported in reactive arthritis synovial fluid and blood. For ankylosing spondylitis blood, a TCR beta motif of about 8 highly homologous variants appeared characteristic. Disease-associated clonotypes exhibited CD8+ identity and were relatively infrequent in peripheral blood.

Sequencing used blood, either unsorted or a sorted T cell fraction (not recorded which). The sequence came from a male donor with ankylosing spondylitis. J is TRBJ2-1 and V is TRBV6-5; no definite D call. The DNA of the CDR3 is TGTGCCAGCAGTTACTCCCATGAGCAGTTCTTC. This codes for CASSYSHEQFF.